The 2 T cell receptor beta chains reported below all come from one sample, sequenced in a study of T cell responses to AZD1222 COVID-19 vaccine. The table came from immunoSEQ multiplex PCR; TCRdb's copy has only in-frame clones and leaves some out. The top ten hold under 1.5% of the sample, which has about 73,000 clones, 85% to 90% seen once. The starting material was peripheral blood, obtained 28 days after the second AZD1222 dose. The receptor source for this set is an adult who received the AZD1222 COVID-19 vaccine.

This clone appeared a few times. V is TRBV30 and J is TRBJ1-1; D remains unclear. The CDR3 runs to 11 residues. The V end lost 4 bases, the J end lost 1 base, and 4 bases lay between the germline ends. Germline lookup yields CDR1 GTSNPN and CDR2 SVGIG (reference sequence). The CDR3 reads CAWTRNTEAFF. CDR3 sequence (DNA): TGTGCCTGGACGAGGAACACTGAAGCTTTCTTT.

V and J are TRBV12-3 or TRBV12-4 and TRBJ1-6; no firm D call. The CDR3 totals 13 residues. Between the trimmed V and J ends, which lost 3 bases and 4 bases, there was a span of 4 bases. CDR3 in amino acids: CASSFRYNSPLHF. The DNA for the CDR3 is TGTGCCAGCAGTTTTCGGTATAATTCACCCCTCCACTTT.